The rows below give T cell receptor beta chains drawn from one sample of a study of blood T cell repertoires in COVID-19. Libraries were prepared by immunoSEQ multiplex PCR; TCRdb keeps only in-frame clonotypes and omits some of them. The sample has 100,000 to 150,000 clones; roughly four fifths are singletons. Sequencing was done on a sample of peripheral blood. Receptors originate from a woman in her forties or fifties with acute or convalescent COVID-19. The CDR3 runs from the conserved cysteine through the conserved F or W. The order of the fields is V gene, D gene, J gene, clone size, CDR3 protein, CDR3 DNA. A D gene is named only where the DNA matches it firmly. Where a row states a size, it is once, few, many or the class of an expanded clone; other rows omit it.

TRBV9	TRBD1	TRBJ1-2	few	CASSARDRGLANYGYTF	TGTGCCAGCAGCGCCCGGGACAGGGGTCTAGCTAACTATGGCTACACCTTC
TRBV2	NA	TRBJ2-7	NA	CASIRGSRDYEQYF	TGTGCCAGCATTAGGGGCTCCAGGGACTACGAGCAGTACTTC
TRBV5-1	TRBD2	TRBJ2-1	NA	CASSLQAGGSENEQFF	TGCGCCAGCAGCTTGCAAGCGGGGGGGAGTGAGAATGAGCAGTTCTTC
TRBV29-1	TRBD1	TRBJ1-1	NA	CSIRDRGPWAEAFF	TGCAGCATCCGGGACAGGGGGCCGTGGGCTGAAGCTTTCTTT
TRBV18	TRBD1	TRBJ1-4	NA	CASSPGQDINEKLFF	TGTGCCAGCTCACCAGGACAGGATATTAATGAAAAACTGTTTTTT
TRBV2	TRBD2	TRBJ2-1	NA	CASNPPGLGNDEQFF	TGTGCCAGCAATCCTCCGGGACTAGGTAATGATGAGCAGTTCTTC
TRBV14	TRBD1	TRBJ2-2	NA	CASSPLNLRQGHTGELFF	TGTGCCAGCAGCCCGCTTAACTTAAGACAGGGACACACCGGGGAGCTGTTTTTT
TRBV5-6	NA	TRBJ1-2	NA	CASSVSGRMDYGYTF	TGTGCCAGCAGCGTTAGTGGCAGGATGGACTATGGCTACACCTTC
TRBV7-8	NA	TRBJ2-7	NA	CASSLRTELYEQYF	TGTGCCAGCAGCTTAAGGACAGAGCTCTACGAGCAGTACTTC
TRBV3-1/TRBV3-2	TRBD1	TRBJ1-6	NA	CASSQDLFGTGGNSPLHF	TGTGCCAGCAGCCAAGATCTCTTCGGGACAGGGGGGAATTCACCCCTCCACTTT
TRBV7-2	NA	TRBJ2-7	once	CASSYSKGGEQYF	TGTGCCAGCAGTTACAGTAAAGGGGGCGAGCAGTACTTC